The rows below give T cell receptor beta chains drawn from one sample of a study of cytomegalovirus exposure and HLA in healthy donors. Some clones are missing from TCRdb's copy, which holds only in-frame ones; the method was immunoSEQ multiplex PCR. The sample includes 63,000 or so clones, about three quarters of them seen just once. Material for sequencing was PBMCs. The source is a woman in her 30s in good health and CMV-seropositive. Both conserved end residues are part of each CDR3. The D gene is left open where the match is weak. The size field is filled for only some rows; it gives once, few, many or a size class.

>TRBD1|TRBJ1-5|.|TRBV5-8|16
TGTGCCAGCAGCTTAACGGACAGGGGTAGCAATCAGCCCCAGCATTTT
CASSLTDRGSNQPQHF
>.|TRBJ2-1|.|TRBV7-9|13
TGTGCCAGCAGCTTAGGTCCTTACAATGAGCAGTTCTTC
CASSLGPYNEQFF
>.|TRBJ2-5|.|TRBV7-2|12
TGTGCCAGCAGCTTACCTCAAGAGACCCAGTACTTC
CASSLPQETQYF
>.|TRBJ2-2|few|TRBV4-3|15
TGCGCCAGCAGCCAAGACACCGGGTTGACCGGGGAGCTGTTTTTT
CASSQDTGLTGELFF
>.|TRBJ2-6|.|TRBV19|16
TGTGCCAGTAGTGGGATCAGGGGCTCTGGGGCCAACGTCCTGACTTTC
CASSGIRGSGANVLTF
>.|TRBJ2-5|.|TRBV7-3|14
TGTGCCAGCAGCCGGAGGGCTGGGGAGGAGACCCAGTACTTC
CASSRRAGEETQYF
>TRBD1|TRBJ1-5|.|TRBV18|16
TGTGCCAGCTCACCACGAGGTCCGGGACAGGGCCAGCCCCAGCATTTT
CASSPRGPGQGQPQHF
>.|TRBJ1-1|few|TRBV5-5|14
TGTGCCAGCAGCTCCGACATTTGGAACACTGAAGCTTTCTTT
CASSSDIWNTEAFF
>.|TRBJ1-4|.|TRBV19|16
TGTGCCAGTAGTATCCACGAGACAGGCTCTAATGAAAAACTGTTTTTT
CASSIHETGSNEKLFF
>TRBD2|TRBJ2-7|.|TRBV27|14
TGTGCCAGCAGTTTCCGGACTAGACCCTACGAGCAGTACTTC
CASSFRTRPYEQYF
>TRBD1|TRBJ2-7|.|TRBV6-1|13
TGTGCCAGCAGTGATGGGGACAGCTACGAGCAGTACTTC
CASSDGDSYEQYF
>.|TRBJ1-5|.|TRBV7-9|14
TGTGCCAGCAGCTTAGCAGGGGCGCAGGAGCCCCAGCATTTT
CASSLAGAQEPQHF
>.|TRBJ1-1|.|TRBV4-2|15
TGTGCCAGCAGCCAAGGGGGACCGGGGGGTACTGAAGCTTTCTTT
CASSQGGPGGTEAFF
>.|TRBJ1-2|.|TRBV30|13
TGTGCCTGGAGTGTAAGTGGGAGAGGTGGCTACACCTTC
CAWSVSGRGGYTF
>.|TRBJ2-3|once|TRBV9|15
TGTGCCAGCAGCGTATCCCTAGGCTTCACAGATACGCAGTATTTT
CASSVSLGFTDTQYF
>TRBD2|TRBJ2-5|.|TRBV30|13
TGTGCCTGGAGCCTAGCGGGGCGAGAGACCCAGTACTTC
CAWSLAGRETQYF
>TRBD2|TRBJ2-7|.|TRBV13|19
TGTGCCAGCAGCTCAGCCCCCGTGCCGGGACTAGCGGAGTACTACGAGCAGTACTTC
CASSSAPVPGLAEYYEQYF
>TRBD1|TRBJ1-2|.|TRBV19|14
TGTGCCACATATCGACAGGGACCTAACTATGGCTACACCTTC
CATYRQGPNYGYTF
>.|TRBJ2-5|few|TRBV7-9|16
TGTGCCAGCAGCTTAGCGGTTTTGGGACTGGGAGAGACCCAGTACTTC
CASSLAVLGLGETQYF
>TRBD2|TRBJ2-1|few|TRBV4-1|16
TGCGCCAGCAGCCAAGTCAGACTAGCGGTCTACAATGAGCAGTTCTTC
CASSQVRLAVYNEQFF
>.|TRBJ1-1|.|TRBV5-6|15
TGTGCCAGCAGCTTGGCCCGGGACACCGGAACTGAAGCTTTCTTT
CASSLARDTGTEAFF
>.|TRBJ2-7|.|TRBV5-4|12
TGTGCCAGCAGCTTGGACGGGAGCGAGCAGTACTTC
CASSLDGSEQYF
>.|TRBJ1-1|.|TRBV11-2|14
TGTGCCAGCAGCTCATTAACAGGGAACACTGAAGCTTTCTTT
CASSSLTGNTEAFF